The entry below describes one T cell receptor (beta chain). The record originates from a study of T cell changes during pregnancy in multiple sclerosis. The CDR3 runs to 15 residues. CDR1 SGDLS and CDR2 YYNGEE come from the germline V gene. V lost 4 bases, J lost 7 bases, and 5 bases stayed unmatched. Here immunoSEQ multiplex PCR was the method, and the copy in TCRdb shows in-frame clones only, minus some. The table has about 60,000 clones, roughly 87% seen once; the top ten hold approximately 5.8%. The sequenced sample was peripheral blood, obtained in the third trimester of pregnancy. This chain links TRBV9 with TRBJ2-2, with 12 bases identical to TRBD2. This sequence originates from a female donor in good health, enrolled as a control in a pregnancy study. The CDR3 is CASSFETSGGGELFF. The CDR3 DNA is TGTGCCAGCAGCTTCGAGACTAGCGGGGGCGGGGAGCTGTTTTTT. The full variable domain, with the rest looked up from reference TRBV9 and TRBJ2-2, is DSGVTQTPKHLITATGQRVTLRCSPRSGDLSVYWYQQSLDQGLQFLIQYYNGEERAKGNILERFSAQQFPDLHSELNLSSLELGDSALYFCASSFETSGGGELFFGEGSRLTVL.